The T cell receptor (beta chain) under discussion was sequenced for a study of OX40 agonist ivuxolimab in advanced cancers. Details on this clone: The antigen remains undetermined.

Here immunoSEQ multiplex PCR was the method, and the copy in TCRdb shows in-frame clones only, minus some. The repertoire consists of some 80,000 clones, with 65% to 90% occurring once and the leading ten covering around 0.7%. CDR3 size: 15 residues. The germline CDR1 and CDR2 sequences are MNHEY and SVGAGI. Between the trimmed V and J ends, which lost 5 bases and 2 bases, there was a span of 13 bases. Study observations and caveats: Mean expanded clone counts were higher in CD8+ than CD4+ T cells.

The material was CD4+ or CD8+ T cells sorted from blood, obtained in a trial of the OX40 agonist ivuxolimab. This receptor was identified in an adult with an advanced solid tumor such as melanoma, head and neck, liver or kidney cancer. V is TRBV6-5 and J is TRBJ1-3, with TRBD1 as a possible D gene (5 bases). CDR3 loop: CASSPAQGAGNTIYF. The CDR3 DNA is TGTGCCAGCAGTCCCGCCCAGGGTGCTGGAAACACCATATATTTT.